This TCR beta chain is drawn from a study of response to subunit inactivated influenza vaccine. TCRdb independently ran MiXCR on the RT-PCR reads; one entry per CDR3 protein. Among approximately 170,000 distinct CDR3 sequences listed, 9.5% to 15% were seen once. The V and J ends lost 4 bases and 0 bases, in that order; junction bases with no gene match: 12. The CDR3 contains 18 residues. Germline V gene data show CDR1 as SGHDT and CDR2 as YYEEEE. The sample also formed part of further work on T cells expressing NK-cell markers. From that paper: TCR beta cDNA was made by 5'RACE template switching with UMIs. Repertoire data for TCR beta were derived from sorted T cells (CD3+CD56+NKG2C+, CD3+CD56+NKG2C- and CD3+CD56-NKG2C+). Whether the expanded NKG2C+ T cell clones recognized HCMV remained unclear.

The receptor was derived from a man in his fifties who received an inactivated influenza vaccine. Sequencing used CD8+ T cells sorted from PBMCs, obtained 11 to 12 days after vaccination. The V gene is TRBV5-6, the J gene TRBJ2-1; 8 bases line up with TRBD2. Here the CDR3 reads CASSVGTSGSVSYNEQFF. CDR3 nucleotide sequence: TGTGCCAGCAGCGTTGGGACCAGCGGGAGCGTCTCCTACAATGAGCAGTTCTTC.